Each of the 5 T cell receptor beta chains below was sequenced from the same sample in a study of CXCR3-negative and CXCR3-positive naive CD8 T cells. Their antigen targets remain unknown. The authors prepared UMI-labeled TRB cDNA libraries by 5' RACE. TCRdb re-analyzed the 5' RACE reads; it lists each CDR3 protein once, without DNA. In all, the sample yields approximately 96,000 distinct CDR3 sequences. Study-wide points: Researchers report that CXCR3-positive naive cells carry more hydrophobic TRB CDR3s than CXCR3-negative naive cells.

Material: naive CXCR3+ CD8+ T cells from blood. The subset: CD45RO-CCR7+CD27+CD95- naive CD8+ T cells expressing CXCR3 (TNR3+). Receptors originate from a human donor in good health. Some clones in this sample may be carry-over from other donors' samples.

The chain couples TRBV21-1 to TRBJ2-7; no DNA is available, so the TRBD2 call from TCRdb remains unchecked. TRBV21-1 is reported as a pseudogene. This CDR3 has 15 residues. The CDR3 is CASSREGENSYEQYF.

The chain employs TRBV29-1 and TRBJ2-1; TCRdb selects TRBD1, and the lack of DNA leaves this call unchecked. This CDR3 comprises 13 residues. Germline loops: CDR1 SQVTM, CDR2 ANQGSEA. This CDR3 is CSVSDFPMDEQFF.

V is TRBV6-4 and J is TRBJ2-7; TCRdb names TRBD1, which stays unverified in the absence of DNA. The germline V gene has CDR1 MRHNA and CDR2 SNTAGT. CDR3 size: 15 residues. CDR3 region: CASSEPTESSYEQYF.

The genes are TRBV7-9 and TRBJ1-5; TCRdb reports TRBD1, a call that lacks DNA to check it against. Germline CDR1 reads SEHNR; CDR2 reads FQNEAQ (reference sequence). This CDR3 comprises 15 residues. The chain's CDR3 is CARGSKQGPYQPQHF.

Frequency places this clonotype as medium-sized (0.01 to 0.1%). The J gene is TRBJ1-1, the V gene TRBV12-3 or TRBV12-4. This CDR3 is 12 amino acids long. The CDR3: CASSLGNTEAFF.